The clone carrying this T cell receptor beta chain has ten or more counts. Its specificity is not known. This sample is part of a study of T-cell reconstitution after alpha-beta-depleted transplantation in children. Notes on the study in general: Several hundred expanded graft clones reportedly were the source of alpha-beta T cells about two months after transplant. Surviving recipient T cells and thymic progenitors accounted for the high day-60 TCRbeta diversity observed in some patients. T-cell numbers and diversity one year post-transplant derived largely from freshly generated T cells.

Unique molecular identifiers were incorporated when the TCRbeta library was constructed. TCRdb analysed the PCR reads with MiXCR anew, one entry per CDR3 protein. The data show over 100,000 distinct CDR3 sequences, with roughly 7.1% seen just once and about a sixth held by the top ten. The germline gives CDR1 DFQATT, CDR2 SNEGSKA (reference sequence). V shed 3 bases, J shed 7 bases, and the junction held 12 bases outside the gene matches. There are 15 residues in the CDR3. The V call is TRBV20-1, the J call TRBJ1-5, with 7 nucleotides matching TRBD1. The receptor was isolated from a boy aged 2 to 10 with acute lymphoblastic leukemia, due to receive a stem cell transplant. The specimen was PBMCs, collected before TCRalphabeta/CD19-depleted stem cell transplant. CDR3 sequence (DNA): TGCAGTGCTAGCGGTCACAGGGGAGTGAGGCAGCCCCAGCATTTT. As protein: CSASGHRGVRQPQHF.